This TCR beta chain was obtained from a study of T cell responses to AZD1222 COVID-19 vaccine. CDR1 is SGHVS and CDR2 is FNYEAQ in the germline V gene. V gave up 0 bases and J gave up 1 base, with 7 bases separating them. The CDR3 loop spans 15 amino acids. Overall study findings and caveats: White British ancestry dominated among donors, who included more females, and clonal diversity was possibly underestimated.

Profiled with immunoSEQ multiplex PCR; TCRdb holds only in-frame clones, not every one. Altogether just under 85,000 clones are present, 70% to 90% being singletons, with the ten largest covering 7%. With respect to this clone: Its target is not known.

The rearrangement links TRBV7-6 to TRBJ1-3; no definite D call. The TCR was taken from an adult in good health. The sample in question was peripheral blood, obtained on day 0 of AZD1222 vaccination. CDR3: CASSLAGGSGNTIYF. CDR3 bases: TGTGCCAGCAGCTTAGCCGGAGGGTCTGGAAACACCATATATTTT.